Listed here are 29 T cell receptor beta chains from one sample, sequenced in a study of blood T cells in healthy people across ages. For the second PCR, which ran for roughly 6 to 12 cycles, a sample-barcoded 5' primer and a J-beta primer mix were used. MiXCR was run by TCRdb on the 5' RACE reads, yielding one entry per CDR3 protein. The data contain 1.6 million or so distinct CDR3 sequences, about 31% of them singletons. The sequencing input was blood. The receptors were sampled from a woman younger than 45 in good health.

This clonotype was seen a few times. J is TRBJ1-5 and V is TRBV20-1, with D possibly matching TRBD1 (6 bases). Trimming cost V 4 bases and J 6 bases, with 22 bases left between them. The CDR3 extends over 16 amino acids. Germline V gene data show CDR1 as DFQATT and CDR2 as SNEGSKA (reference sequence). CDR3 sequence reads: CSATEGNRAMGQPQHF. The CDR3 nucleotides are TGCAGTGCTACCGAAGGAAACAGGGCGATGGGTCAGCCCCAGCATTTT.

Of note for this clonotype: One end of the junction varies from germline; a read error may be responsible. The V gene is TRBV3-1, the J gene TRBJ2-7; D uncertain. Germline V lookup: CDR1 LGHDT, CDR2 YNNKEL (reference sequence). CDR3 length: 13 residues. The chain's CDR3 is CARSTTPPYEQYF. The CDR3 DNA reads TGTGCCCGCAGCACTACCCCTCCCTACGAGCAGTACTTC.

This chain uses TRBV27 with TRBJ2-2, with TRBD1 matching 9 bases. There are 15 residues in the CDR3. The junction had 1 base not matched to a gene; V was cut back by 0 bases and J by 5 bases. CDR1 and CDR2 (germline): MNHEY, SMNVEV (reference sequence). CDR3 bases: TGTGCCAGCAGTTTATCAGACAGGGGGACCGGGGAGCTGTTTTTT. Its protein is CASSLSDRGTGELFF.

About this clonotype: At one boundary the junction diverges from the germline segment, which might be a read error. This rearrangement joins TRBV4-1 to TRBJ2-7; 7 bases align to TRBD1. The V gene's germline CDR1 is MGHRA and CDR2 YSYEKL. This CDR3 has 16 residues. The CDR3 bases are TGCGCCAGCAGCCAGGGCCTGACAGGGAACCCCTACGGGCAGTACTTC. Residues: CASSQGLTGNPYGQYF.

A few counts support this clonotype. The rearrangement uses TRBV27 and TRBJ2-7, with TRBD1 matching over 8 bases. The CDR3 loop spans 16 amino acids. Trimming removed 0 bases from V and 0 bases from J; junction bases left unmatched: 4. CDR1 MNHEY and CDR2 SMNVEV come from the germline V gene (reference sequence). The CDR3 region has the DNA TGTGCCAGCAGTTTATCGGGACAGGACTACTCCTACGAGCAGTACTTC. Translation: CASSLSGQDYSYEQYF.

The table lists this clonotype with many counts. The CDR3, as DNA: TGTGCCAGCAGTTTAAGGGGGGCCAGCACAGATACGCAGTATTTT. It yields the protein CASSLRGASTDTQYF. The chain couples TRBV27 to TRBJ2-3; D assignment may be TRBD1 or TRBD2 (6 bases each). Germline V gene data show CDR1 as MNHEY and CDR2 as SMNVEV (reference sequence). This CDR3 is built from 15 residues. With 2 bases removed from V and 0 bases from J, the gap between germline ends came to 9 bases.

The V gene is TRBV7-9, the J gene TRBJ2-3; TRBD1 matches 7 bases. CDR1 and CDR2 from the germline V gene are SEHNR and FQNEAQ (reference sequence). The CDR3 covers 16 residues. The V gene end was trimmed by 8 bases and the J gene end by 5 bases; junction bases not matched to a gene: 16. The CDR3 spells CASGSVATGSIDTQYF. The CDR3, as DNA: TGTGCCAGCGGTTCCGTAGCGACAGGGTCTATAGATACGCAGTATTTT.

V usage is TRBV4-2 and J usage is TRBJ2-3; tentative D call: TRBD2 (5 bases). Germline values: CDR1 LGHNA, CDR2 YNFKEQ. V was trimmed by 0 bases and J by 0 bases, leaving 13 bases between them. CDR3 length: 17 amino acids. The CDR3 reads CASSQDASGRSTDTQYF. DNA of the CDR3: TGTGCCAGCAGCCAAGATGCGAGCGGAAGAAGCACAGATACGCAGTATTTT.

This chain links TRBV30 with TRBJ1-5, with unresolved D. The CDR3 has 17 amino acids. Germline CDR1 GTSNPN, CDR2 SVGIG (reference sequence). Trimming took off 0 bases at V and 1 base at J, with 16 bases between the two ends. Here the CDR3 reads CAWSVGRVRNSNQPQHF. The CDR3 DNA follows: TGTGCCTGGAGTGTAGGTAGGGTACGCAACAGCAATCAGCCCCAGCATTTT.

J is TRBJ1-2 and V is TRBV30, with TRBD1 as a possible D gene (6 bases). Per germline, CDR1 GTSNPN and CDR2 SVGIG (reference sequence). The CDR3 covers 14 residues. Trimming shortened V by 0 bases and J by 7 bases, and 15 bases separated the two germline ends. The CDR3: CAWSVLGGGSGYTF. CDR3 bases: TGTGCCTGGAGTGTACTTGGGGGGGGCTCTGGCTACACCTTC.

Remarks on this clonotype: A much larger clone differs by one base, so this may be a read error. This rearrangement joins TRBV4-1 to TRBJ2-1; 10 bases are shared with TRBD2. Germline V gene sequence: CDR1 MGHRA, CDR2 YSYEKL. This CDR3 is built from 17 residues. Trimming took 1 base from V and 8 from J; bases not matched to a gene: 11. The CDR3 nucleotides are TGCGCCAGCAGCCAAGGGAGAGCGAGCGGGAGGGCCGATGAGCAGTTCTTC. It translates to CASSQGRASGRADEQFF.

This clonotype was counted a few times. The chain employs TRBV2 and TRBJ2-5, with 8 nucleotides matching TRBD2. Germline-derived CDR1 and CDR2 are SNHLY and FYNNEI. J gave up 5 bases and V 8 bases, and 4 bases lay outside the gene matches. The CDR3 length is 12 residues. The CDR3 here is CASRRGVETQYF. The CDR3, as DNA: TGTGCCAGCCGGCGGGGGGTCGAGACCCAGTACTTC.

The V gene is TRBV4-1, the J gene TRBJ2-7; D is unresolved. Between the trimmed V and J ends, which lost 0 bases and 6 bases, there was a span of 15 bases. Germline CDR1 and CDR2: MGHRA and YSYEKL. This CDR3 spans 15 amino acids. Here the CDR3 reads CASSQDETPLLEQYF. The DNA for the CDR3 is TGCGCCAGCAGCCAAGATGAGACCCCACTCCTCGAGCAGTACTTC.

This clonotype occurred a few times. The chain is built from TRBV25-1 and TRBJ1-4; TRBD1 aligns across 9 bases. Trimming at V came to 0 bases and at J to 0 bases, leaving 5 bases not matched to a gene. Looked up from germline, CDR1 is MGHDK and CDR2 is SYGVNS. The length of the CDR3 is 18 residues. CDR3 in amino acids: CASSEYTGGGPTNEKLFF. The CDR3 bases are TGTGCCAGCAGTGAATACACAGGGGGCGGCCCAACTAATGAAAAACTGTTTTTT.

At least ten counts were recorded for this clonotype. This sequence joins TRBV27 and TRBJ2-7; D gene ambiguous. The ends were cut back, 0 bases at V and 2 bases at J, with 5 bases in the middle. The CDR3 is made up of 13 amino acids. In germline, CDR1 is MNHEY, CDR2 SMNVEV (reference sequence). The DNA of the CDR3 is TGTGCCAGCAGTTTATCGATTACCTACGAGCAGTACTTC. This translates into CASSLSITYEQYF.

The rearrangement links TRBV9 to TRBJ2-1; D is uncertain. Trimming cost V 1 base and J 9 bases, with 11 bases left between them. The length of the CDR3 is 13 residues. CDR1 is SGDLS and CDR2 is YYNGEE in the germline V gene. The CDR3 here is CASSVPRYSEQFF. CDR3 DNA sequence: TGTGCCAGCAGCGTACCCAGGTATAGTGAGCAGTTCTTC.

This clonotype was recorded once. A much larger clone is a single base away; this may be a read error. This rearrangement joins TRBV7-2 to TRBJ2-7, with 7 bases identical to TRBD1. The J call is in doubt because the DNA end fits TRBJ2-5 better. The CDR3 is 13 amino acids. Germline loops: CDR1 SGHTA, CDR2 FQGNSA. The CDR3, as DNA: TGTACCAGCAGCTTAAGGGGGCTAGAGACCCAGTACTTC. It specifies CTSSLRGLETQYF.

The rearrangement links TRBV7-9 to TRBJ2-7, with unresolved D. The J call is uncertain, as TRBJ2-5 better fits the DNA end. This CDR3 has 15 amino acids. Germline V lookup: CDR1 SEHNR, CDR2 FQNEAQ (reference sequence). The CDR3 bases are TGTGCCAGCAGCGTCCAGGCCCTAACGGGCGAGACCCAGTACTTC. Amino acid sequence: CASSVQALTGETQYF.

The chain combines TRBV7-2 with TRBJ2-7, with D maybe TRBD1 (6 bases). The CDR3 totals 14 residues. The germline gives CDR1 SGHTA, CDR2 FQGNSA. Between the trimmed V and J ends, which lost 1 base and 3 bases, there was a span of 10 bases. The CDR3 spells CASSLGGLFYEQYF. The DNA for the CDR3 is TGTGCCAGCAGCTTAGGGGGGCTCTTCTACGAGCAGTACTTC. The whole variable domain, filled in from reference TRBV7-2 and TRBJ2-7, reads GAGVSQSPSNKVTEKGKDVELRCDPISGHTALYWYRQSLGQGLEFLIYFQGNSAPDKSGLPSDRFSAERTGGSVSTLTIQRTQQEDSAVYLCASSLGGLFYEQYFGPGTRLTVT.

The gene calls are TRBV2 and TRBJ1-2; 9 nucleotides match TRBD1. The CDR3 covers 16 residues. Per the germline V gene, CDR1 is SNHLY and CDR2 is FYNNEI. With 6 bases clipped from V and 0 bases from J, the junction kept 8 bases outside the gene matches. The chain's CDR3 is CASRTGTGKANYGYTF. The CDR3 DNA sequence: TGTGCCAGCAGAACCGGGACAGGGAAAGCTAACTATGGCTACACCTTC.

This clonotype was picked up a small number of times. The gene calls are TRBV20-1 and TRBJ2-7, with a tentative D call TRBD2 (6 bases). Trimming took 1 base from V and 0 from J, leaving 10 bases between them. Germline V gene sequence: CDR1 DFQATT, CDR2 SNEGSKA (reference sequence). The CDR3 loop spans 14 amino acids. This chain's CDR3 is CSARVEGISYEQYF. Here the CDR3 DNA reads TGCAGTGCTAGAGTGGAGGGGATCTCCTACGAGCAGTACTTC.

The chain recombines TRBV28 with TRBJ2-3; D call uncertain. CDR1 is MDHEN and CDR2 is SYDVKM in the germline V gene. V was shortened by 2 bases and J by 1 base, with 10 bases between the two germline ends. The CDR3 extends over 15 amino acids. CDR3 nucleotide sequence: TGTGCCAGCAGTTTAACCATTGGAGGCACAGATACGCAGTATTTT. Amino acid sequence: CASSLTIGGTDTQYF.

The rearrangement uses TRBV28 and TRBJ2-7; D is unresolved. The V gene's germline CDR1 is MDHEN and CDR2 SYDVKM. This CDR3 has 15 residues. V was cut by 1 base and J by 3 bases, with 13 bases left in between. The CDR3 region is CASSLSGQSGYEQYF. As DNA, the CDR3 is TGTGCCAGCAGTTTATCGGGCCAATCGGGCTACGAGCAGTACTTC.

This rearrangement joins TRBV9 to TRBJ2-2; D is uncertain. The germline V gene encodes CDR1 SGDLS and CDR2 YYNGEE. The V gene lost 0 bases and the J gene lost 6 bases, with 9 bases spanning the gap. The CDR3 is made up of 14 amino acids. CDR3 loop: CASSVGGSAGELFF. In DNA, the CDR3 is TGTGCCAGCAGCGTAGGTGGTTCGGCCGGGGAGCTGTTTTTT.

The sample holds a few counts of this clonotype. V gene TRBV3-1 combines with J gene TRBJ1-2; TRBD1 aligns across 10 bases. CDR3 length equals 15 residues. Germline-derived CDR1 and CDR2 are LGHDT and YNNKEL (reference sequence). V lost 4 bases, J lost 4 bases, and 6 bases stayed unmatched. CDR3 protein: CASSPGTGESYGYTF. The CDR3 DNA is TGTGCCAGCAGCCCCGGGACAGGGGAGAGCTATGGCTACACCTTC. Combining the CDR3 with reference TRBV3-1 and TRBJ1-2 gives the whole variable domain DTAVSQTPKYLVTQMGNDKSIKCEQNLGHDTMYWYKQDSKKFLKIMFSYNNKELIINETVPNRFSPKSPDKAHLNLHINSLELGDSAVYFCASSPGTGESYGYTFGSGTRLTVV.

This chain's CDR3 is CSARSPSGSYEQFF. The CDR3 region has the DNA TGCAGTGCTAGATCGCCTAGCGGGAGTTATGAGCAGTTCTTC. This sequence joins TRBV20-1 and TRBJ2-1, with 10 bases fitting TRBD2. This CDR3 spans 14 amino acids. The V and J ends lost 2 bases and 8 bases, in that order; junction bases with no gene match: 6. Germline CDR1 reads DFQATT; CDR2 reads SNEGSKA (reference sequence).

Only a few counts were recorded for this clonotype. The chain recombines TRBV5-6 with TRBJ2-5; perhaps TRBD2 as D (5 bases). The V gene's germline CDR1 is SGHDT and CDR2 YYEEEE. Trimming removed 0 bases from V and 9 bases from J, with 6 bases in between. The CDR3 has 11 residues. The CDR3 nucleotides read TGTGCCAGCAGCTTGGGAGCGGCCCAGTACTTC. It encodes CASSLGAAQYF.

A remark on this clonotype: Sequence at one end of the junction differs from germline and may be a read error. This chain uses TRBV20-1 with TRBJ1-1; D is unclear. Germline CDR1 and CDR2: DFQATT and SNEGSKA (reference sequence). The CDR3 length is 11 residues. In DNA, the CDR3 is TGCAGTTGTCTACTGAACATTGAAGCTTTCTTT. Translation: CSCLLNIEAFF.

This clonotype was detected a few times. The gene calls are TRBV2 and TRBJ2-5; 8 bases line up with TRBD1. Germline-derived CDR1 and CDR2 are SNHLY and FYNNEI. V trimming: 4 bases; J trimming: 8 bases; junction bases outside the gene matches: 6. This CDR3 spans 13 amino acids. The CDR3 here is CASSGGQEPTQYF. The DNA for the CDR3 is TGTGCCAGCAGTGGGGGACAGGAACCAACCCAGTACTTC.